These T cell receptor beta chains were read from a single sample in a study of low-dose radiotherapy and immunotherapy resistance in tumors. TCRdb re-called the reads with MiXCR, one entry per CDR3 protein. The table shows 85,000 to 95,000 distinct CDR3 sequences, with 9.4% occurring only once. The source material was PBMCs, sampled before treatment. The receptor source for this set is a male donor with prostate cancer. Each CDR3 is given with its conserved first and last residue. D genes are given only for firm matches. Not all rows give a size; the values are once, few, many and, for expanded clones, a class.

D	size	V	J	DNA	CDR3
NA	many	TRBV7-9	TRBJ2-7	TGTGCCAGCAGCTTATCCGGAGACACCCAGTACTTC	CASSLSGDTQYF
NA	many	TRBV7-9	TRBJ2-7	TGTGCCAGCAGCAAGCTAGCTAATCCCCCGCTTTTCTACGAGCAGTACTTC	CASSKLANPPLFYEQYF
TRBD1	many	TRBV10-3	TRBJ1-1	TGTGCCATCAGTCAGGGGGGGACTGAAGCTTTCTTT	CAISQGGTEAFF
TRBD2	many	TRBV20-1	TRBJ2-1	TGCAGTGCTTATATTCTTAGCGGGCCCCGGGGCTACAATGAGCAGTTCTTC	CSAYILSGPRGYNEQFF
TRBD2	NA	TRBV5-4	TRBJ2-7	TGTGCCAGCAGCTTGGGGACTAGCGGTCTCTACGAGCAGTACTTC	CASSLGTSGLYEQYF
NA	NA	TRBV19	TRBJ2-2	NA	CATRQGSNTGELFFF
TRBD2	many	TRBV20-1	TRBJ2-5	TGCAGTGCTGGAAAGGGACTAGATGAGACCCAGTACTTC	CSAGKGLDETQYF
NA	many	TRBV11-1	TRBJ1-4	TGTGCCAGCAGCCCTGACGACTTTGGAAAACTGTTTTTT	CASSPDDFGKLFF
NA	many	TRBV29-1	TRBJ1-4	TGCAGCTGTCACCGGGGAAGAGATGAAAAACTGTTTTTT	CSCHRGRDEKLFF
TRBD2	many	TRBV4-3	TRBJ2-7	TGCGCCAGCAGCCGGGGACTAGCGGGCGAGCAGTACTTC	CASSRGLAGEQYF
NA	many	TRBV19	TRBJ2-7	TGTGCCAGTAGTACCCGGGACTACGAGCAGTACTTC	CASSTRDYEQYF
NA	many	TRBV7-2	TRBJ2-7	TGTGCCAGCAGCTTAGCCGTAAACTCCTACGAGCAGTACTTC	CASSLAVNSYEQYF